Listed below are T cell receptor beta chains from one sample, sequenced in a study of cytomegalovirus exposure and HLA in healthy donors. TCRdb's copy holds only in-frame clones and misses some; the assay was immunoSEQ multiplex PCR. This sample carries approximately 82,000 clones, about four fifths of them seen once, and the ten largest clones take 1.5% to 2%. Sequences were obtained from PBMCs. Receptors were obtained from a man aged 40-55 years in good health and CMV-seronegative. Both conserved end residues are part of each CDR3. Size is omitted from some rows. Given values are once, few, many or a class for expanded clones.

j_gene | abundance | v_gene | CDR3aa
TRBJ2-1 | - | TRBV6-4 | CASSDSLKTGVVEQFF
TRBJ2-1 | - | TRBV30 | CAWSVIRNEQFF
TRBJ2-1 | - | TRBV7-2 | CASSESRRNEQFF
TRBJ2-2 | few | TRBV6-1 | CASSGLAGSNTGELFF
TRBJ1-1 | - | TRBV7-9 | CASSFQGVRYTEAFF
TRBJ2-3 | - | TRBV6-1 | CASSEEVRGPDTQYF
TRBJ1-1 | - | TRBV29-1 | CSVEFREKGTEAFF
TRBJ2-1 | once | TRBV5-6 | CASTNRVSHNEQFF
TRBJ2-1 | once | TRBV4-1 | CASSPGLASYNEQFF
TRBJ1-5 | - | TRBV30 | CAWSVQEGQPQHF
TRBJ1-1 | - | TRBV7-2 | CASSLGLPRSEAFF
TRBJ2-3 | - | TRBV6-1 | CASSHSGRGTDTQYF
TRBJ1-4 | - | TRBV21-1 | CASSPAGLGEKLFF
TRBJ1-1 | - | TRBV15 | CATSRDIGSLNTEAFF
TRBJ2-7 | few | TRBV18 | CASSRDSGQAYEQYF
TRBJ2-7 | - | TRBV27 | CASSFSGRASYEQYF
TRBJ2-3 | - | TRBV5-3 | CARSSLGRDTQYF
TRBJ1-1 | few | TRBV5-8 | CASSLQLRGEAFF
TRBJ1-5 | - | TRBV6-5 | CASSSDRGSNQPQHF
TRBJ2-1 | - | TRBV12-5 | CASVDRLAGGNNEQFF
TRBJ2-2 | - | TRBV21-1 | CASRKRLATPNTGELFF
TRBJ1-1 | - | TRBV6-1 | CASSEPENTEAFF
TRBJ2-5 | few | TRBV7-2 | CASSLKRDQETQYF
TRBJ2-2 | - | TRBV4-1 | CASSPPGHYTGELFF
TRBJ2-2 | - | TRBV12-5 | CASGLGQGKTGELFF
TRBJ1-5 | few | TRBV2 | CASSPGFGQPQHF
TRBJ2-1 | - | TRBV4-1 | CASSLPRSAGDFNEQFF
TRBJ1-1 | - | TRBV11-2 | CASSPTGGGYTEAFF
TRBJ2-3 | - | TRBV28 | CASSLFSADTQYF
TRBJ2-2 | - | TRBV7-3 | CASSLNKNTGELFF
- | - | TRBV19 | CASSPNGPTGELFF
TRBJ2-7 | - | TRBV5-1 | CASSFSAGGFNEQYF
TRBJ2-7 | - | TRBV28 | CASSSSTDSLISYEQYF
TRBJ2-2 | - | TRBV23-1 | CASSLQLASLGELFF
TRBJ2-7 | - | TRBV7-9 | CASSLRTGGEQYF
TRBJ2-1 | few | TRBV7-6 | CASSFQAPYNEQFF
TRBJ1-2 | - | TRBV6-6 | CASVRQGGYTF
TRBJ1-6 | - | TRBV28 | CASSYRGRSYNSPLHF
TRBJ2-1 | few | TRBV19 | CASRGLAGFEQFF
TRBJ2-5 | - | TRBV5-1 | CASRSTGVREEQYF
TRBJ2-1 | - | TRBV10-3 | CAISRIGTRSYNEQFF
TRBJ2-1 | - | TRBV19 | CASNPGLAGAGEQFF
TRBJ2-5 | - | TRBV18 | CASSPNRDRVETQYF
TRBJ2-5 | - | TRBV5-1 | CASSFGGQGEETQYF
TRBJ2-7 | - | TRBV5-4 | CASSPSLNRGEREQYF
- | - | TRBV7-9 | CASSLGGGLSYEQYF
TRBJ1-3 | - | TRBV19 | CASSRQDSGNTIYF
TRBJ2-5 | - | TRBV4-1 | CASSQAETNQETQYF